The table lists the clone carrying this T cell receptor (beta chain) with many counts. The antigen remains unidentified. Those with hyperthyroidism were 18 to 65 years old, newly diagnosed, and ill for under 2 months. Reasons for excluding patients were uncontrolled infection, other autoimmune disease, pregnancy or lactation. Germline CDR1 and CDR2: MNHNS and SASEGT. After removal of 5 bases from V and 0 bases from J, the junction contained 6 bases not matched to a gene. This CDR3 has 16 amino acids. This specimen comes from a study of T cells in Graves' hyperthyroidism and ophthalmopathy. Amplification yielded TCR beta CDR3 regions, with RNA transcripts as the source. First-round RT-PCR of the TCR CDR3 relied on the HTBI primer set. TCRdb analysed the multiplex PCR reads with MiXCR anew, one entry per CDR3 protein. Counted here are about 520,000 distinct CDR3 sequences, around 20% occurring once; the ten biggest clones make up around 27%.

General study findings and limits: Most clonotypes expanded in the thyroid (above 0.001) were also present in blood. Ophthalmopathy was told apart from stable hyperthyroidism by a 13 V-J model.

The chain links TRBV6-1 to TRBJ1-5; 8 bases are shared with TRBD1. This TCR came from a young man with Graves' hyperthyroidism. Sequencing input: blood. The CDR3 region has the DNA TGTGCCAGCAGTCCCGGACAGGGAGGTAGCAATCAGCCCCAGCATTTT. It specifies CASSPGQGGSNQPQHF.